This entry lists 12 T cell receptor beta chains sequenced from one sample in a study of T-cell reconstitution after alpha-beta-depleted transplantation in children. Preparation of the TCRbeta library was carried out with unique molecular identifiers. MiXCR, applied by TCRdb to the PCR reads, yields one record per CDR3 protein. Of about 830,000 distinct CDR3 sequences listed, 15% to 20% are singletons. The sample was PBMCs, mostly from graft donor cells, taken 360 days after TCRalphabeta/CD19-depleted stem cell transplant. Source of these receptors: a male patient under 18 who had a stem cell transplant for acute lymphoblastic leukemia, so the T cells may come from the graft donor.

The V gene is TRBV9, the J gene TRBJ2-1; 13 bases are shared with TRBD2. The length of the CDR3 is 16 residues. The V gene end was trimmed by 2 bases and the J gene end by 5 bases; junction bases not matched to a gene: 4. Germline-derived CDR1 and CDR2 are SGDLS and YYNGEE. The CDR3 DNA reads as TGTGCCAGCAGCGTGGTACTAGCGGGGGGGGACAATGAGCAGTTCTTC. It yields the protein CASSVVLAGGDNEQFF.

This clonotype was seen repeatedly, ten times or more. CDR3 in DNA: TGTGCCAGCAGTTTGGGAGCCGGGGCGGACTACTACGAGCAGTACTTC. This gives the protein CASSLGAGADYYEQYF. V and J are TRBV27 and TRBJ2-7, with a tentative D call TRBD2 (6 bases). V lost 3 bases and J 3 bases, leaving 18 bases between the germline ends. Per germline, CDR1 MNHEY and CDR2 SMNVEV (reference sequence). CDR3 length: 16 amino acids.

In its sample, this clonotype was seen a few times. The chain recombines TRBV29-1 with TRBJ1-1, with TRBD1 identical over 8 bases. Germline assignment: CDR1 SQVTM and CDR2 ANQGSEA. CDR3 length: 14 residues. The V segment lost 1 base and the J segment 4 bases; nucleotides outside the gene matches: 5. The CDR3 here is CSVEGDRPPTEAFF. The CDR3 coding sequence is TGCAGCGTTGAAGGGGACAGGCCCCCCACTGAAGCTTTCTTT.

The V gene is TRBV12-3 or TRBV12-4, the J gene TRBJ2-5; D could derive from TRBD1 or TRBD2 (7 bases each). This CDR3 contains 14 residues. V was shortened by 6 bases and J by 4 bases, with 15 bases between the two germline ends. CDR3 in amino acids: CASRNPGGGETQYF. The CDR3 DNA is TGTGCCAGCAGGAATCCAGGGGGGGGAGAGACCCAGTACTTC.

This clonotype was recorded at least ten times. This sequence joins TRBV27 and TRBJ2-7; no clear D. In germline, CDR1 is MNHEY, CDR2 SMNVEV (reference sequence). The CDR3 length is 12 residues. V gave up 3 bases and J gave up 6 bases, with 9 bases separating them. CDR3 sequence reads: CASSLYSGEQYF. The DNA of the CDR3 is TGTGCCAGCAGTTTGTATTCAGGCGAGCAGTACTTC.

This clonotype was picked up a small number of times. The chain employs TRBV2 and TRBJ1-1; TRBD1 matches at 7 bases. This CDR3 is 16 amino acids long. Germline V gene data show CDR1 as SNHLY and CDR2 as FYNNEI. V lost 3 bases, J lost 3 bases, and 10 bases stayed unmatched. The CDR3 nucleotides are TGTGCCAGCAGTGAGAGAGGACAGGTCGGTTACACTGAAGCTTTCTTT. Translating it yields CASSERGQVGYTEAFF. Together with reference TRBV2 and TRBJ1-1, the CDR3 gives the full variable domain: EPEVTQTPSHQVTQMGQEVILRCVPISNHLYFYWYRQILGQKVEFLVSFYNNEISEKSEIFDDQFSVERPDGSNFTLKIRSTKLEDSAMYFCASSERGQVGYTEAFFGQGTRLTVV.

The chain couples TRBV19 to TRBJ2-1; 9 bases align to TRBD1. V was pared by 5 bases and J by 9 bases, with 14 bases of the junction left unmatched. The CDR3 extends over 16 amino acids. The germline gives CDR1 LNHDA, CDR2 SQIVND (reference sequence). The CDR3 coding sequence is TGTGCCAGTAGTCCTTTGCCGGGACAGGGAACCGGTGAGCAGTTCTTC. Its translation: CASSPLPGQGTGEQFF.

J is TRBJ2-7 and V is TRBV10-3; 7 bases are shared with TRBD1. V lost 0 bases and J lost 4; bases outside the gene matches: 12. This CDR3 comprises 17 residues. Germline-derived CDR1 and CDR2 are ENHRY and SYGVKD. The CDR3 region has the DNA TGTGCCATCAGTGAGTCGGAGACAGGGCTATTCATTTACGAGCAGTACTTC. This sequence encodes CAISESETGLFIYEQYF.

The rearrangement links TRBV4-1 to TRBJ2-3; possibly TRBD1 for D (5 bases). The germline V gene has CDR1 MGHRA and CDR2 YSYEKL. CDR3 size: 14 residues. Trimming pared 3 bases from V and 2 bases from J, leaving 9 bases between. The CDR3 spells CASSHGQTTDTQYF. Here the CDR3 DNA reads TGCGCCAGCAGCCATGGACAAACCACAGATACGCAGTATTTT.

This clonotype was seen at least ten times. The rearrangement links TRBV4-1 to TRBJ2-2; maybe TRBD2 (5 bases). V was cut by 4 bases and J by 3 bases, with 6 bases left in between. Germline assignment: CDR1 MGHRA and CDR2 YSYEKL. This CDR3 is 13 amino acids long. The CDR3 coding sequence is TGCGCCAGCAGCCCCGGGGACACCGGGGAGCTGTTTTTT. Amino acids: CASSPGDTGELFF.

Ten or more counts support this clonotype. The rearrangement uses TRBV5-6 and TRBJ2-1, with 12 bases fitting TRBD2. The CDR3 runs 14 residues. CDR1 is SGHDT, CDR2 YYEEEE, per germline. V was pared by 5 bases and J by 5 bases, with 2 bases of the junction left unmatched. The DNA for the CDR3 is TGTGCCAGCAGACTAGCGGGAGGCAACAATGAGCAGTTCTTC. It yields the protein CASRLAGGNNEQFF.

The table lists this clonotype with many counts. The chain couples TRBV4-2 to TRBJ2-7, with a weak D call TRBD2 (6 bases). CDR3 length: 17 residues. The germline gives CDR1 LGHNA, CDR2 YNFKEQ. Trimming took 4 bases from V and 9 from J, leaving 28 bases between them. The CDR3 DNA sequence: TGTGCCAGCAGCCCCGCTTTCCGGACTACAATTGAGGGAGGGCAGTACTTC. Translation: CASSPAFRTTIEGGQYF.